The T cell receptor (beta chain) under discussion was sequenced for a study of spatial heterogeneity in lung cancer. Turning to the study itself: At a median of about 22 months after resection, follow-up PBMC samples were sequenced when available. Within raw reads, each unique TCR and UMI combination appeared on average more than ten times. Findings of the study overall: Circulating ubiquitous expanded tumor TCRs were observed more frequently at resection than at follow-up.

This clonotype occurred a few times. The antigen remains unidentified. Every molecule of TCR cDNA had its own unique molecular identifier. TCRdb recomputed calls from the 5' RACE reads with MiXCR, one row per CDR3 protein. Among around 110,000 distinct CDR3 sequences listed, less than 15% were seen once. Time point: blood at routine non-recurrence follow-up after resection. Without sorting, whole RNA was sequenced from tumor, nontumor lung or frozen PBMC. This CDR3 has 11 amino acids. Germline CDR1 SQVTM, CDR2 ANQGSEA. The V end was cut by 7 bases, the J end by 4 bases, with 10 bases between. This clonotype was obtained from a male donor with early-stage non-small cell lung cancer. The sequencing here drew on PBMCs, taken at follow-up. This chain uses TRBV29-1 with TRBJ1-1, with D hard to call. CDR3 amino acids: CSGLRSTEAFF. The CDR3 nucleotides are TGCAGCGGTCTAAGGAGCACTGAAGCTTTCTTT.